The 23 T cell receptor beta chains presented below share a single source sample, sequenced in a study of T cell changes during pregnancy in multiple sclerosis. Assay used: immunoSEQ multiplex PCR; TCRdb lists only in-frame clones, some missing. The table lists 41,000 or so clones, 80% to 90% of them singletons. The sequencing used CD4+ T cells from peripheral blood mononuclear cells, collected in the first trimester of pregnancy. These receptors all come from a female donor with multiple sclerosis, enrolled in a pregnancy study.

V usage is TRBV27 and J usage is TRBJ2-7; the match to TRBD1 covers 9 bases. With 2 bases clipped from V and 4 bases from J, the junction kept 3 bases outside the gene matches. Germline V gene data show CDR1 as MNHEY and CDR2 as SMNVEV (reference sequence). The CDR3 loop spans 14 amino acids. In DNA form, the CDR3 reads TGTGCCAGCAGTTTAGGGACAGGGAGGTACGAGCAGTACTTC. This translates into CASSLGTGRYEQYF.

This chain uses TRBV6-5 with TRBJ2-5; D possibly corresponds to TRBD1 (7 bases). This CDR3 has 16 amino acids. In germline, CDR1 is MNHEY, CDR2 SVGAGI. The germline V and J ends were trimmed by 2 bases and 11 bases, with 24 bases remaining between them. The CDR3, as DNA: TGTGCCAGCAGTTACGGGAGGACAGGAGAACGAAGAGAGCAGTACTTC. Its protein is CASSYGRTGERREQYF.

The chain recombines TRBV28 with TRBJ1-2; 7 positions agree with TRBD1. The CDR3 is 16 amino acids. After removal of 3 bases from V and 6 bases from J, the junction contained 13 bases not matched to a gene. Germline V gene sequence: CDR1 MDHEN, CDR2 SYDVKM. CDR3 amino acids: CASSFGFHRQGHGYTF. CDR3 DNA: TGTGCCAGCAGTTTCGGATTCCACCGACAGGGCCATGGCTACACCTTC.

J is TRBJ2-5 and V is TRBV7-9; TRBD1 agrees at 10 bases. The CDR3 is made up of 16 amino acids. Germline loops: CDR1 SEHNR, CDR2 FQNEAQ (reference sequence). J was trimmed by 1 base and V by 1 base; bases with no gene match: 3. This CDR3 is CASSLGDRGTQETQYF. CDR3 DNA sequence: TGTGCCAGCAGCTTAGGGGACAGGGGTACCCAAGAGACCCAGTACTTC.

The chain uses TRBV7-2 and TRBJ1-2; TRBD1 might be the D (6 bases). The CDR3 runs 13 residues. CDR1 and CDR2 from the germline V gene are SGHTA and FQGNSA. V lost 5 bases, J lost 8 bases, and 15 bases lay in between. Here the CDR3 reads CASSPGQQQGYTF. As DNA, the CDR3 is TGTGCCAGCAGCCCGGGACAACAGCAGGGCTACACCTTC.

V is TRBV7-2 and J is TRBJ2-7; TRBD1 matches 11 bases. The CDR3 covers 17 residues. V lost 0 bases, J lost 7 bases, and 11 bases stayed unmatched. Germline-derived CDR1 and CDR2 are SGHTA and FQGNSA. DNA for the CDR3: TGTGCCAGCAGCTTAGCGTTAGGACTGGGACAGGGGGGAGAGCAGTACTTC. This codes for CASSLALGLGQGGEQYF.

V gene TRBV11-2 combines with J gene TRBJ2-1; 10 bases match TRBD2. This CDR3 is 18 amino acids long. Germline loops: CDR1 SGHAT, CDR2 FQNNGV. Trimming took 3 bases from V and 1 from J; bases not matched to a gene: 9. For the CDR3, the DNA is TGTGCCAGCAGCTTGGGGCTAGCGGGAGTTAGGTCCTACAATGAGCAGTTCTTC. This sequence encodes CASSLGLAGVRSYNEQFF.

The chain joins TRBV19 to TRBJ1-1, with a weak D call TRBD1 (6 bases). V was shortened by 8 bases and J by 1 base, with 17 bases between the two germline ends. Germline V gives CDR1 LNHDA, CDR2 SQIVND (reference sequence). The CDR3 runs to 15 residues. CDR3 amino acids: CASGRLGTTNTEAFF. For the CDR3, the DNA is TGTGCCAGTGGTCGGCTTGGGACAACGAACACTGAAGCTTTCTTT.

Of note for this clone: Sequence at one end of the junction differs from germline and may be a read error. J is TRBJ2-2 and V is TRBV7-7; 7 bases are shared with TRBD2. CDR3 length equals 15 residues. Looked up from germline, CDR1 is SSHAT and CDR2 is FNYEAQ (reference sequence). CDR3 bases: TGTGCTAGCAGCCCCGCAGGGAGGGGCACCGGGGAGCTGTTTTTT. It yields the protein CASSPAGRGTGELFF.

CDR3 loop: CASSPGGQGAGNEQFF. The CDR3 bases are TGTGCCAGCAGCCCAGGGGGGCAGGGGGCGGGGAATGAGCAGTTCTTC. This rearrangement joins TRBV28 to TRBJ2-1, with TRBD1 identical over 8 bases. The V segment lost 6 bases and the J segment 7 bases; nucleotides outside the gene matches: 14. The germline CDR1 and CDR2 sequences are MDHEN and SYDVKM. The CDR3 length is 16 residues.

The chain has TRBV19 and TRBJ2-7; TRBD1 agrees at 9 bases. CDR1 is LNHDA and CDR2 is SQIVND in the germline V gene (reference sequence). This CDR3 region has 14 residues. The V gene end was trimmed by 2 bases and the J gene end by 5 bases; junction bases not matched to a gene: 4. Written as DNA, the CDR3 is TGTGCCAGTAGTATAAGGACAGGGGTCCACGAGCAGTACTTC. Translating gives CASSIRTGVHEQYF.

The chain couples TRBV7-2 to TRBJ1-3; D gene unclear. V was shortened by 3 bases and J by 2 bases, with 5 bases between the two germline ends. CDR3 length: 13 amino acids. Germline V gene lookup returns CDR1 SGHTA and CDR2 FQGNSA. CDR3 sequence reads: CASSLAAGNTIYF. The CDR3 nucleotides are TGTGCCAGCAGCTTGGCGGCTGGAAACACCATATATTTT. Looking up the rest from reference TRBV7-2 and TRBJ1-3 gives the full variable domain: GAGVSQSPSNKVTEKGKDVELRCDPISGHTALYWYRQSLGQGLEFLIYFQGNSAPDKSGLPSDRFSAERTGGSVSTLTIQRTQQEDSAVYLCASSLAAGNTIYFGEGSWLTVV.

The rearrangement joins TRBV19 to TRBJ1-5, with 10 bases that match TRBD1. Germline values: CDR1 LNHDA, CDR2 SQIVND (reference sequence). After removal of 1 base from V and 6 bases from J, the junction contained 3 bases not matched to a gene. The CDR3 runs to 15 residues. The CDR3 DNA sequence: TGTGCCAGTAGTATAGTAGGGACAGGGGCTCAGCCCCAGCATTTT. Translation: CASSIVGTGAQPQHF.

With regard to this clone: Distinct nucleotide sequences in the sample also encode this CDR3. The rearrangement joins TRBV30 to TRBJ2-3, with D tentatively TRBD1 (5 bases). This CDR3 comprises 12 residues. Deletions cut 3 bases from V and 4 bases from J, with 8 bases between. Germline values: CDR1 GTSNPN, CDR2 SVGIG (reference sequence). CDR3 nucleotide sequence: TGTGCCTGGAGCCAGGGATCAGATACGCAGTATTTT. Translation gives CAWSQGSDTQYF.

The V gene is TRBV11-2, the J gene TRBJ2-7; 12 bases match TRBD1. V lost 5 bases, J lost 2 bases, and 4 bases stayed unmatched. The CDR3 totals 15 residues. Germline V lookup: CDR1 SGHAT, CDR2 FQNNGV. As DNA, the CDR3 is TGTGCCAGCAGCCAGGGACAGGGGGCGACCTACGAGCAGTACTTC. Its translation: CASSQGQGATYEQYF.

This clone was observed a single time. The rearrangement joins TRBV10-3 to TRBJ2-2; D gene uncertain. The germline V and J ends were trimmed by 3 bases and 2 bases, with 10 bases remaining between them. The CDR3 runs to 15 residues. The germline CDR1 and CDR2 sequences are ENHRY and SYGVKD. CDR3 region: CAISDFPTNTGELFF. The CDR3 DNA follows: TGTGCCATCAGTGATTTCCCGACAAACACCGGGGAGCTGTTTTTT.

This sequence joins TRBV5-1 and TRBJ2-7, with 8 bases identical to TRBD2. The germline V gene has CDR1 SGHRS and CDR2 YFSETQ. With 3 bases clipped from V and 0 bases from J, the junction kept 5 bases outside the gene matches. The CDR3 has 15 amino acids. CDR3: CASSYLAGSSYEQYF. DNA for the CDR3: TGCGCCAGCAGCTACTTAGCGGGGTCCTCCTACGAGCAGTACTTC.

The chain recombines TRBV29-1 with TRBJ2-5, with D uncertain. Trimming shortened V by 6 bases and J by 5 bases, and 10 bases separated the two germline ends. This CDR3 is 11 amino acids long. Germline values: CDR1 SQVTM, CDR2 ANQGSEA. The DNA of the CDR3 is TGCAGCGTGGCCTTATCGGAGACCCAGTACTTC. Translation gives CSVALSETQYF.

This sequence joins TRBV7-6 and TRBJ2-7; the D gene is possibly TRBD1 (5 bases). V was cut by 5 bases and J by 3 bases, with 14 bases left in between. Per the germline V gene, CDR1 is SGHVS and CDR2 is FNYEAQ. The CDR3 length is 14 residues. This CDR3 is CASSLADSYYEQYF. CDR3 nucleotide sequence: TGTGCCAGCAGCCTCGCCGACAGTTACTACGAGCAGTACTTC. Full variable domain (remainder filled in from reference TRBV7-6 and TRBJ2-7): GAGVSQSPRYKVTKRGQDVALRCDPISGHVSLYWYRQALGQGPEFLTYFNYEAQQDKSGLPNDRFSAERPEGSISTLTIQRTEQRDSAMYRCASSLADSYYEQYFGPGTRLTVT.

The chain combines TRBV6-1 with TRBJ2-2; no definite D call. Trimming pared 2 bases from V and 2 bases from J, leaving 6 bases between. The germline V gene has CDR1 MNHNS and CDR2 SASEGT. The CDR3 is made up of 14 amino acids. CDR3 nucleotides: TGTGCCAGCAGTGAACAACAAAACACCGGGGAGCTGTTTTTT. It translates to CASSEQQNTGELFF.

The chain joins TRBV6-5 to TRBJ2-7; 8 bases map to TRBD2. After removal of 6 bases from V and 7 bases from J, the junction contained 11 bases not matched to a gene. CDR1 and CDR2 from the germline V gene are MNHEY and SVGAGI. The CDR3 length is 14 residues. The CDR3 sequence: CASRSSREALEQYF. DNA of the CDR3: TGTGCCAGCAGGTCCTCGCGGGAGGCCCTTGAGCAGTACTTC.

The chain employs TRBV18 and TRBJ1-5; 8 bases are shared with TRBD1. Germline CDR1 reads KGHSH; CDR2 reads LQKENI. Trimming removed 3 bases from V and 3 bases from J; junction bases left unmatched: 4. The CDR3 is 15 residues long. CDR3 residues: CASSPRQGNNQPQHF. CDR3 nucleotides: TGTGCCAGCTCACCTCGACAGGGGAACAATCAGCCCCAGCATTTT.

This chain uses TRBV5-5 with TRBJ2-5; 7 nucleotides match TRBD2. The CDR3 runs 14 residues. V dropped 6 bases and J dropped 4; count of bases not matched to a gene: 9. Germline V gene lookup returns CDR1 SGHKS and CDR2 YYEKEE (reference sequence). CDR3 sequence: CASKVGAGLETQYF. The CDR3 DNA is TGTGCCAGCAAGGTTGGAGCGGGGCTAGAGACCCAGTACTTC.